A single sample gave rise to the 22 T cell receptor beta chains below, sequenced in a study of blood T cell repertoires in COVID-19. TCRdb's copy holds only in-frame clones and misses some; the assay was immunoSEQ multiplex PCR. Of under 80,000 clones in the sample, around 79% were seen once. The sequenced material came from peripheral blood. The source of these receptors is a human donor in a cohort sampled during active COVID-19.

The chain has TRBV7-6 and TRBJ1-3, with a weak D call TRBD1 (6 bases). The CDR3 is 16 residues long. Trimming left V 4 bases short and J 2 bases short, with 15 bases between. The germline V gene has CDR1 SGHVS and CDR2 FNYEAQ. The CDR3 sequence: CASSYLSRGTGNTIYF. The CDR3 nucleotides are TGTGCCAGCAGCTACCTGTCGAGGGGGACTGGAAACACCATATATTTT. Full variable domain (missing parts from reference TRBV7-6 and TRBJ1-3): GAGVSQSPRYKVTKRGQDVALRCDPISGHVSLYWYRQALGQGPEFLTYFNYEAQQDKSGLPNDRFSAERPEGSISTLTIQRTEQRDSAMYRCASSYLSRGTGNTIYFGEGSWLTVV.

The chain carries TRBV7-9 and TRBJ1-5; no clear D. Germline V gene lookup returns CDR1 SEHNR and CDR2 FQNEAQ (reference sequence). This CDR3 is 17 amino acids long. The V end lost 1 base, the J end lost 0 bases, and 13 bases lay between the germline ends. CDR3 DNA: TGTGCCAGCAGCTTAGAATTGGGCACCGATAGCAATCAGCCCCAGCATTTT. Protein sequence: CASSLELGTDSNQPQHF. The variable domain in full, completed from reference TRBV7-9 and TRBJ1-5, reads DTGVSQNPRHKITKRGQNVTFRCDPISEHNRLYWYRQTLGQGPEFLTYFQNEAQLEKSRLLSDRFSAERPKGSFSTLEIQRTEQGDSAMYLCASSLELGTDSNQPQHFGDGTRLSIL.

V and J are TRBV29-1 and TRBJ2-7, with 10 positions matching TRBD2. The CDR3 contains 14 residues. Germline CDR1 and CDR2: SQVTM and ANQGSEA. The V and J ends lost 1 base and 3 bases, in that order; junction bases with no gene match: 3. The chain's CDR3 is CSVEVLAGGYEQYF. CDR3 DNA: TGCAGCGTTGAAGTGTTAGCGGGAGGCTACGAGCAGTACTTC.

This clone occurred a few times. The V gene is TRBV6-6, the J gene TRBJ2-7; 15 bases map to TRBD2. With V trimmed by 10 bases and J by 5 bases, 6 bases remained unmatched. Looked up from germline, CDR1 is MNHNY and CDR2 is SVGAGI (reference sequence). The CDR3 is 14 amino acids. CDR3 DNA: TGTGCCACCCGGACTAGCGGGAGGGTCGACGAGCAGTACTTC. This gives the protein CATRTSGRVDEQYF.

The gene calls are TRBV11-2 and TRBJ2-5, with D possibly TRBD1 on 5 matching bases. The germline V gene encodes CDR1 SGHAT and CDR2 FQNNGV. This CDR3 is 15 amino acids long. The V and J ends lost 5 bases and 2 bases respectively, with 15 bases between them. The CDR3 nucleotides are TGTGCCAGCAGCGTCCGGTGGGGCAAACAAGAGACCCAGTACTTC. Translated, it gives CASSVRWGKQETQYF.

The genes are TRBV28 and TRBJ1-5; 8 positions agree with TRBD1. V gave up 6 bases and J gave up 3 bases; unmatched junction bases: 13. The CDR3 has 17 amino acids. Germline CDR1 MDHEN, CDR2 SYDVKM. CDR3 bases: TGTGCCAGCAGGGGAAGACAGGGGAGAGTGGACAATCAGCCCCAGCATTTT. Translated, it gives CASRGRQGRVDNQPQHF.

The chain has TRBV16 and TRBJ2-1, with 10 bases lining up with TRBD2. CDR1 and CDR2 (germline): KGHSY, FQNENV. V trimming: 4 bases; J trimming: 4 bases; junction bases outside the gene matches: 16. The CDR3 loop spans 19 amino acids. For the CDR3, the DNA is TGTGCCAGCAGCCCGAGCGGGAGGGGAGGCTTCGGGGGATACAATGAGCAGTTCTTC. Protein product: CASSPSGRGGFGGYNEQFF.

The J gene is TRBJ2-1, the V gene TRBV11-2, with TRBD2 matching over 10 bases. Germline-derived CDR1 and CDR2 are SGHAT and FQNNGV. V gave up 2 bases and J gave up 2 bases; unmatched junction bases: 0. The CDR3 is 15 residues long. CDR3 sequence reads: CASSLLAGAYNEQFF. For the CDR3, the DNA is TGTGCCAGCAGCTTACTAGCGGGGGCCTACAATGAGCAGTTCTTC.

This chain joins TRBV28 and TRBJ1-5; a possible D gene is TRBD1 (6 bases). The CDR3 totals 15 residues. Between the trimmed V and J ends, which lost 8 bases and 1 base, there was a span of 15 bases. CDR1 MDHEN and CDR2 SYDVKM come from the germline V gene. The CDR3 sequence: CASRLERGSNQPQHF. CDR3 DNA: TGTGCCAGCCGCCTTGAGAGGGGGAGCAATCAGCCCCAGCATTTT.

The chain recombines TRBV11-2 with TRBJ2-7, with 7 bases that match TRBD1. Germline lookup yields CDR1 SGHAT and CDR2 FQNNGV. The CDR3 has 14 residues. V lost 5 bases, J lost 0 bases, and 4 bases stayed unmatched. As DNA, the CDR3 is TGTGCCAGCAGCCGACAGGGCAGCTCCTACGAGCAGTACTTC. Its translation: CASSRQGSSYEQYF.

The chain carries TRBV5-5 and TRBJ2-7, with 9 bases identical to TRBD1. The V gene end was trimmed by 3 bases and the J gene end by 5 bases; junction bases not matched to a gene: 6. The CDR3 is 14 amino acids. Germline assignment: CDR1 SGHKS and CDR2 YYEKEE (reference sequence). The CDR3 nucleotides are TGTGCCAGCAGCTGGACAGGGGATCGTGACGAGCAGTACTTC. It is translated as CASSWTGDRDEQYF.

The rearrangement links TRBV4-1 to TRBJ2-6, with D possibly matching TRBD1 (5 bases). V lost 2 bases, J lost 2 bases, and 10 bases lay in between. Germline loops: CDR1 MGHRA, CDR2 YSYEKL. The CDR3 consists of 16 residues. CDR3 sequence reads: CASSQTDRAGANVLTF. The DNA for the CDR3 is TGCGCCAGCAGCCAAACCGACAGAGCTGGGGCCAACGTCCTGACTTTC.

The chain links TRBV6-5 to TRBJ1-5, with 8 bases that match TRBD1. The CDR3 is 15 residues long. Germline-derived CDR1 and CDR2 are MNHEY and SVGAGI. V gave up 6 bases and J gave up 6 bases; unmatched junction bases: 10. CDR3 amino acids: CASRKGQVGTQPQHF. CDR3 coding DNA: TGTGCCAGCAGGAAGGGACAGGTGGGGACTCAGCCCCAGCATTTT.

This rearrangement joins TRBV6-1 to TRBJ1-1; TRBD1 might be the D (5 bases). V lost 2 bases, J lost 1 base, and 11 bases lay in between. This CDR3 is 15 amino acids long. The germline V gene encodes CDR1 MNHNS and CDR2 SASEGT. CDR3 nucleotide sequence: TGTGCCAGCAGTGAATTGTGGGGCGGGAACACTGAAGCTTTCTTT. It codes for CASSELWGGNTEAFF.

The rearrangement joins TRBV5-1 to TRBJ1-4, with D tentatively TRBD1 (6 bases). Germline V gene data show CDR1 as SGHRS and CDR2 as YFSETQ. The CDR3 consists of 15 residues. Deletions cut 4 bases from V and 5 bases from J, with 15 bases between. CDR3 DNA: TGCGCCAGCAGCCCGAGGGGGGGCAGGAATGAAAAACTGTTTTTT. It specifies CASSPRGGRNEKLFF.

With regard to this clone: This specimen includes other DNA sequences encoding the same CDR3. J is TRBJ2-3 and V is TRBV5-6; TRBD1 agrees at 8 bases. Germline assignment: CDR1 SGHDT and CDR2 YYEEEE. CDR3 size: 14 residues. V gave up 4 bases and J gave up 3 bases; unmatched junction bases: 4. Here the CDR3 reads CASSPTGGTDTQYF. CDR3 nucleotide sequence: TGTGCCAGCAGCCCCACAGGGGGAACAGATACGCAGTATTTT.

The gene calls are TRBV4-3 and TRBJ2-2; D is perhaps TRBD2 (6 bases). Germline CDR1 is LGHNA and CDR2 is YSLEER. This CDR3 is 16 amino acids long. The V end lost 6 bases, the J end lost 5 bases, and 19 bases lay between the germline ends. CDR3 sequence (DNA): TGCGCCAGCAGGCAAACCCCGGGACTGCATACCGGGGAGCTGTTTTTT. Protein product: CASRQTPGLHTGELFF.

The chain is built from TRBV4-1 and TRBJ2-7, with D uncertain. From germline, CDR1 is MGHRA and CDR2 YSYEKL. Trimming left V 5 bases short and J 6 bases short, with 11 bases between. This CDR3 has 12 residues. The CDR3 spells CASSFLGGEQYF. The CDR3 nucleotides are TGCGCCAGCAGCTTTCTCGGCGGCGAGCAGTACTTC.

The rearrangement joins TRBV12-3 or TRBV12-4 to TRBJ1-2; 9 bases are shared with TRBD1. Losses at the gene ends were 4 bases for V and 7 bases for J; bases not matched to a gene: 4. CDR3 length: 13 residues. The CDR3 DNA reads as TGTGCCAGCAGTTCTGACAGGGGGGGTGGCTACACCTTC. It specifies CASSSDRGGGYTF.

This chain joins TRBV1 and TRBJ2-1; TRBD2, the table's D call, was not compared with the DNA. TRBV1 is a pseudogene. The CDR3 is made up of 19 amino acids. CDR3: CTSSQDLGREEAERNEQFF. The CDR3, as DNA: TGCACCAGCAGCCAAGATCTGGGGCGGGAGGAGGCGGAAAGAAATGAGCAGTTCTTC.

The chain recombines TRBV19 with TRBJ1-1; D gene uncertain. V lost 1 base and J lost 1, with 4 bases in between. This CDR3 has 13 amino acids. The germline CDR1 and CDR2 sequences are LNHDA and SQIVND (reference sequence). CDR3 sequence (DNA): TGTGCCAGTAGTATAGGCAGGAACACTGAAGCTTTCTTT. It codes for CASSIGRNTEAFF. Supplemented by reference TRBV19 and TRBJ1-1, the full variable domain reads DGGITQSPKYLFRKEGQNVTLSCEQNLNHDAMYWYRQDPGQGLRLIYYSQIVNDFQKGDIAEGYSVSREKKESFPLTVTSAQKNPTAFYLCASSIGRNTEAFFGQGTRLTVV.

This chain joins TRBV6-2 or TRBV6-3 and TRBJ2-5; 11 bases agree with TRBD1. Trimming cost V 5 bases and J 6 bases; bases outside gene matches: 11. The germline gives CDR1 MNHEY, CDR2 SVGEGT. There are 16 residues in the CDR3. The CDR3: CASSTPRTGGLKTQYF. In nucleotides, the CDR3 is TGTGCCAGCAGTACGCCCCGGACAGGGGGCTTGAAGACCCAGTACTTC.